These T cell receptor beta chains were read from a single sample in a study of Graves' ophthalmopathy and Graves' hyperthyroidism. In TCRdb, the multiplex PCR reads were re-called with MiXCR into one record per CDR3 protein. The sample records about 410,000 distinct CDR3 sequences, 15% to 20% being singletons. Sequencing input: peripheral blood. The receptors originated from a woman aged 18-29 years with Graves' ophthalmopathy. The CDR3 runs from the conserved cysteine through the conserved F or W. A D gene is named only where the DNA matches it firmly. Expanded clones get a size class; other rows say once, few or many, or leave the size out.

J,V,D,size,CDR3,DNA
TRBJ2-5,TRBV29-1,TRBD2,many,CSVDPSGGETQYF,TGCAGCGTTGACCCTAGCGGGGGGGAGACCCAGTACTTC
TRBJ1-1,TRBV6-5,TRBD1,few,CASSYWTGGTEAFF,TGTGCCAGCAGTTACTGGACAGGGGGAACTGAAGCTTTCTTT
TRBJ2-2,TRBV6-1,.,many,CASSPQASGELFF,TGTGCCAGCAGTCCACAGGCCTCGGGGGAGCTGTTTTTT
TRBJ1-2,TRBV27,.,many,CASSFRRTVNYGYTF,TGTGCCAGCAGTTTCCGCCGGACGGTCAACTATGGCTACACCTTC
TRBJ1-1,TRBV6-1,.,.,CASSEGRGWNTEAFF,TGTGCCAGCAGTGAAGGTCGGGGGTGGAACACTGAAGCTTTCTTT
TRBJ2-2,TRBV28,TRBD2,many,CASSLLAGDSTGELFF,TGTGCCAGCAGTTTACTGGCGGGGGATTCCACCGGGGAGCTGTTTTTT
TRBJ2-7,TRBV6-1,.,many,CASSESVVVSMFGQYF,TGTGCCAGCAGTGAAAGTGTAGTTGTCTCCATGTTCGGGCAGTACTTC
TRBJ1-1,TRBV10-3,.,many,CAISESLSRGNTEAFF,TGTGCCATCAGTGAGTCGTTAAGCAGGGGGAACACTGAAGCTTTCTTT
TRBJ2-7,TRBV7-8,.,.,CASSLGLGGDYEQYF,TGTGCCAGCAGCTTAGGACTAGGTGGAGACTACGAGCAGTACTTC
TRBJ2-2,TRBV6-1,TRBD2,.,CASSEAGGGMNTGELFF,TGTGCCAGCAGTGAAGCGGGGGGAGGGATGAACACCGGGGAGCTGTTTTTT
TRBJ1-1,TRBV7-2,.,.,CASSWRDSPNTEAFF,TGTGCCAGCAGCTGGCGGGACTCCCCAAACACTGAAGCTTTCTTT
TRBJ1-1,TRBV11-1,.,many,CASTEGRGQGSAFF,TGTGCCAGCACCGAAGGGAGGGGTCAAGGATCCGCTTTCTTT
TRBJ1-1,TRBV6-2/TRBV6-3,.,.,CATHLNTEAFF,TGTGCCACACACCTGAACACTGAAGCTTTCTTT
TRBJ1-5,TRBV28,TRBD1,many,CASSPGQVLQPQHF,TGTGCCAGCAGCCCCGGACAGGTTCTTCAGCCCCAGCATTTT
TRBJ2-7,TRBV20-1,TRBD1,many,CSAQGDRGDEQYF,TGCAGTGCTCAGGGGGACAGGGGCGACGAGCAGTACTTC
TRBJ2-7,TRBV4-3,.,many,CASSWGLPYEQYF,TGCGCCAGCAGTTGGGGGCTCCCCTACGAGCAGTACTTC
TRBJ2-7,TRBV2,.,many,CASQFGTGSYEQYF,TGTGCCAGCCAGTTCGGGACCGGCTCCTACGAGCAGTACTTC
TRBJ2-5,TRBV5-4,TRBD2,many,CASSGLAGVPQETQYF,TGTGCCAGCTCCGGGCTAGCGGGTGTACCCCAAGAGACCCAGTACTTC
TRBJ1-6,TRBV10-3,.,.,CAISVGVDSPLHF,TGTGCCATCAGTGTGGGGGTAGATTCACCCCTCCACTTT
TRBJ2-5,TRBV7-2,.,.,CASSSFNSRETQYF,TGTGCCAGCAGCTCTTTTAACAGCCGGGAGACCCAGTACTTC
TRBJ1-2,TRBV7-9,.,many,CASSLSRLIYGYTF,TGTGCCAGCAGCTTAAGTCGACTAATCTATGGCTACACCTTC
TRBJ2-7,TRBV28,TRBD2,many,CASSYGGVSYEQYF,TGTGCCAGCAGTTATGGGGGGGTCTCCTACGAGCAGTACTTC
TRBJ2-7,TRBV4-3,.,many,CASSHRRLGYEQYF,TGCGCCAGCAGCCACCGGCGCTTAGGCTACGAGCAGTACTTC
TRBJ2-5,TRBV4-1,.,many,CASSQDGVTQYF,TGCGCCAGCAGCCAAGACGGGGTGACCCAGTACTTC
TRBJ1-6,TRBV7-6,.,many,CASSFRGPGGDSPLHF,TGTGCCAGCAGCTTTCGAGGTCCTGGCGGAGATTCACCCCTCCACTTT
TRBJ2-5,TRBV6-1,.,.,CASSDMGGRQETQYF,TGTGCCAGCAGTGATATGGGTGGTCGTCAAGAGACCCAGTACTTC
TRBJ1-2,TRBV20-1,.,many,CSADPDYGYTF,TGCAGTGCTGACCCCGACTATGGCTACACCTTC
TRBJ2-5,TRBV7-8,TRBD2,many,CASSPGGGTGETQYF,TGTGCCAGCAGCCCCGGCGGGGGAACCGGGGAGACCCAGTACTTC
TRBJ2-7,TRBV20-1,.,.,CSVDKTYEQYF,TGCAGCGTGGACAAGACCTACGAGCAGTACTTC
TRBJ1-1,TRBV6-5,TRBD1,many,CASRRDRVTEAFF,TGTGCCAGCAGGCGGGACAGGGTGACTGAAGCTTTCTTT
TRBJ2-2,TRBV19,TRBD1,many,CASSMGQGAAGELFF,TGTGCCAGTAGTATGGGACAGGGGGCCGCCGGGGAGCTGTTTTTT
TRBJ1-1,TRBV19,TRBD1,many,CASRTQGGQNTEAFF,TGTGCCAGTAGGACCCAGGGGGGACAGAACACTGAAGCTTTCTTT
TRBJ1-5,TRBV7-8,TRBD1,many,CASSRTPGQGAGWGNQPQHF,TGTGCCAGCAGCCGAACTCCGGGACAGGGGGCGGGATGGGGCAATCAGCCCCAGCATTTT
TRBJ2-3,TRBV6-2/TRBV6-3,.,many,CASSYSWDTQYF,TGTGCCAGCAGTTACTCGTGGGATACGCAGTATTTT
TRBJ2-7,TRBV27,TRBD1,.,CASSPPWQGDSYEQYF,TGTGCCAGCAGTCCCCCGTGGCAGGGGGATTCCTACGAGCAGTACTTC
TRBJ2-5,TRBV20-1,.,many,CSAPYQETQYF,TGCAGTGCTCCGTACCAAGAGACCCAGTACTTC
TRBJ2-7,TRBV13,TRBD2,.,CASSSLGLAGSGYEQYF,TGTGCCAGCAGCTCACTCGGGCTAGCGGGATCCGGCTACGAGCAGTACTTC
TRBJ1-3,TRBV6-2/TRBV6-3,.,many,CASSYTMPRGFAGNTIYF,TGTGCCAGCAGTTACACTATGCCCCGGGGTTTCGCTGGAAACACCATATATTTT
TRBJ2-5,TRBV12-3/TRBV12-4,TRBD1,.,CASTMFGTGTQYF,TGTGCCAGCACCATGTTCGGGACAGGGACCCAGTACTTC
TRBJ2-5,TRBV5-1,TRBD1,many,CASSYPGQRKETQYF,TGCGCCAGCAGCTATCCGGGACAGCGTAAAGAGACCCAGTACTTC
TRBJ1-6,TRBV5-1,.,many,CASSLLGTYNSPLHF,TGCGCCAGCAGCTTGCTCGGCACCTATAATTCACCCCTCCACTTT
TRBJ2-2,TRBV11-2,.,many,CASSLVRPRPPNTGELFF,TGTGCCAGCAGCTTAGTCCGACCTAGACCACCGAACACCGGGGAGCTGTTTTTT
TRBJ1-3,TRBV12-3/TRBV12-4,TRBD1,.,CASSRGDSSGNTIYF,TGTGCCAGCAGCCGAGGGGACAGCTCTGGAAACACCATATATTTT
TRBJ2-5,TRBV19,.,many,CASSIGGVTGETQYF,TGTGCCAGTAGTATAGGCGGGGTGACGGGTGAGACCCAGTACTTC
TRBJ2-7,TRBV6-5,.,many,CASSHRDTSYEQYF,TGTGCCAGCAGTCACCGGGACACCTCCTACGAGCAGTACTTC
TRBJ2-5,TRBV4-3,.,.,CASSQTTSPVAETQYF,TGCGCCAGCAGCCAAACCACATCCCCAGTGGCAGAGACCCAGTACTTC
TRBJ2-7,TRBV10-3,TRBD2,.,CAIRGLADEQYF,TGTGCCATCAGGGGACTAGCGGACGAGCAGTACTTC
TRBJ2-5,TRBV28,.,many,CASSLSGPQYF,TGTGCCAGCAGTTTATCTGGGCCCCAGTACTTC
TRBJ2-2,TRBV28,TRBD2,.,CASSSPSSSGTATGELFF,TGTGCCAGCAGTTCCCCCTCTTCTAGCGGGACGGCGACCGGGGAGCTGTTTTTT
TRBJ1-1,TRBV6-4,.,many,CASSSPGPYTEAFF,TGTGCCAGCAGTTCCCCCGGGCCTTACACTGAAGCTTTCTTT